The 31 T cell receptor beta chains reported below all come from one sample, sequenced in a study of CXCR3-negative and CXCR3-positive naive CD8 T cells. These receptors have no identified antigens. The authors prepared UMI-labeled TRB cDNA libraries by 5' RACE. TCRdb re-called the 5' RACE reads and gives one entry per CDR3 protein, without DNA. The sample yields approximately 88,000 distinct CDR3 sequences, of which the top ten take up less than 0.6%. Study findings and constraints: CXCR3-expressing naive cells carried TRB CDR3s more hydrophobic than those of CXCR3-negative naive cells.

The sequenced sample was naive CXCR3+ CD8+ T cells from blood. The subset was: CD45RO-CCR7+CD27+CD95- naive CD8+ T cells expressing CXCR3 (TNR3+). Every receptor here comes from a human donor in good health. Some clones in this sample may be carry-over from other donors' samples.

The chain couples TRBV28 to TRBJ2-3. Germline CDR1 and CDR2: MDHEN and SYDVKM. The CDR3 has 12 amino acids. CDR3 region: CASLRGGDTQYF.

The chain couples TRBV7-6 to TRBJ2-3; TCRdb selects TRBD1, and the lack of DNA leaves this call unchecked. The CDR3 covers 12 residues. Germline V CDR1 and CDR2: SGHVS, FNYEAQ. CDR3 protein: CASSWTGDTQYF.

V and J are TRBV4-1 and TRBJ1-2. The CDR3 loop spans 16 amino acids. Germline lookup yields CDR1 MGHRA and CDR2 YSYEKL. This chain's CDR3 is CASSQDRRELNYGYTF.

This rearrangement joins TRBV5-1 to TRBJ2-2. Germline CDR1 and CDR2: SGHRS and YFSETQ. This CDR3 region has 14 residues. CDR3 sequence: CASSLGGNTGELFF.

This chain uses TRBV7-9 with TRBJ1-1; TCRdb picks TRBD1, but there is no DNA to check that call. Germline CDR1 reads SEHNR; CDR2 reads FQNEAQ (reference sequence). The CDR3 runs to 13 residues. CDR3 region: CASSLSRTGEAFF.

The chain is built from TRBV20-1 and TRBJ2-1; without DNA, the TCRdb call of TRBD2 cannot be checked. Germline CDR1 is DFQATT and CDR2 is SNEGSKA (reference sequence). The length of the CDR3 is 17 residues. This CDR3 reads CSARTPIQWELGNEQFF.

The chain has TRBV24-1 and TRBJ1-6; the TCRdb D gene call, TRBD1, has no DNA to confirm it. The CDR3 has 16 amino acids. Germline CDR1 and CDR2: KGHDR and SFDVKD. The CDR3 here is CTTSIPGDSLGAPLHF.

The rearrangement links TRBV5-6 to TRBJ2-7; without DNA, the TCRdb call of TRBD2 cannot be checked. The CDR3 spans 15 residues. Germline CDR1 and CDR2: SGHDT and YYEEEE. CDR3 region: CASSRGLAVIYEQYF.

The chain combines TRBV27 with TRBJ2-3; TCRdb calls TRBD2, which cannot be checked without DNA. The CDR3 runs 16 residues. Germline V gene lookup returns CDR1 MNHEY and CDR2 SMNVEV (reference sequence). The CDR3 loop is CASSGLAGASTDTQYF.

The CDR3 sequence is CASSPGQQETQYF. V and J are TRBV7-6 and TRBJ2-5; TCRdb's D call, TRBD1, is unchecked because there is no DNA. CDR3 size: 13 residues. Germline CDR1 is SGHVS and CDR2 is FNYEAQ.

This chain's CDR3 is CSASLAEYEQYF. The rearrangement links TRBV20-1 to TRBJ2-7; the D call from TCRdb, TRBD2, cannot be confirmed without DNA. Per germline, CDR1 DFQATT and CDR2 SNEGSKA (reference sequence). The CDR3 runs 12 residues.

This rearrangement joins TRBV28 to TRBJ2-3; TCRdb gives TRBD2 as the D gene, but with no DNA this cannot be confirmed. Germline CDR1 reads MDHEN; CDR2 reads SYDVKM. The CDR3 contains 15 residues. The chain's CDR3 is CASSLVAGVTDTQYF.

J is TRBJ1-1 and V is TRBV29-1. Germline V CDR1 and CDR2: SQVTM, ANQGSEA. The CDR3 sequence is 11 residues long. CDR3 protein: CSVVVGPEVFF.

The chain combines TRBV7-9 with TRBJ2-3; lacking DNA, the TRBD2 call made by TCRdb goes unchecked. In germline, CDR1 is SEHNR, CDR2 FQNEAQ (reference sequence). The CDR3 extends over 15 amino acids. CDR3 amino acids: CASSLPRESPDTQYF.

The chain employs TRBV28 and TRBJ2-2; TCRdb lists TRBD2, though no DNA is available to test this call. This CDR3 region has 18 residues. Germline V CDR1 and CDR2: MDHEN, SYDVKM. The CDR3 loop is CASSVHIGTSPHTGELFF. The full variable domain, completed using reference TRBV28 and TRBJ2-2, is DVKVTQSSRYLVKRTGEKVFLECVQDMDHENMFWYRQDPGLGLRLIYFSYDVKMKEKGDIPEGYSVSREKKERFSLILESASTNQTSMYLCASSVHIGTSPHTGELFFGEGSRLTVL.

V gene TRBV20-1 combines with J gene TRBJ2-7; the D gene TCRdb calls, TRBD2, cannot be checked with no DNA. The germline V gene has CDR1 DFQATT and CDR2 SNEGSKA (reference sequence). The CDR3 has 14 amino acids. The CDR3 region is CSAQGLAGLNEQYF.

CDR3 sequence reads: CASSGKVERGQYF. This chain links TRBV19 with TRBJ2-7; the TCRdb D gene call, TRBD1, has no DNA to confirm it. The CDR3 length is 13 residues. CDR1 is LNHDA, CDR2 SQIVND, per germline (reference sequence).

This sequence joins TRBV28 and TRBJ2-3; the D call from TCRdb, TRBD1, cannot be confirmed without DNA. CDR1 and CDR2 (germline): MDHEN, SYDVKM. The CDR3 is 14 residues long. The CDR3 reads CASSLETGSDTQYF.

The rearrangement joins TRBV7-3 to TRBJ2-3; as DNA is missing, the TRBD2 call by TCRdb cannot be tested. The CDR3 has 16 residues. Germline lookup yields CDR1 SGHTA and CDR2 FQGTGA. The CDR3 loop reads CASSLQGGRITDTQYF.

This chain's CDR3 is CASSSQGNEQFF. The chain combines TRBV6-5 with TRBJ2-1; absent DNA, TCRdb's TRBD1 call cannot be checked. Germline lookup yields CDR1 MNHEY and CDR2 SVGAGI. The CDR3 loop spans 12 amino acids.

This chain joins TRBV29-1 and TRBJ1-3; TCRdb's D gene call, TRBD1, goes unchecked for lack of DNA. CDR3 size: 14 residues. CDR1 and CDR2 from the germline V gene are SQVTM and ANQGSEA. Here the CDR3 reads CSVGDSESGNTIYF.

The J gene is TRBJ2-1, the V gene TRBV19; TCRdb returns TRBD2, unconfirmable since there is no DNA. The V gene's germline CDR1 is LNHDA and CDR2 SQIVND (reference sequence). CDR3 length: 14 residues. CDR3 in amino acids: CASSTRDSSFEQFF.

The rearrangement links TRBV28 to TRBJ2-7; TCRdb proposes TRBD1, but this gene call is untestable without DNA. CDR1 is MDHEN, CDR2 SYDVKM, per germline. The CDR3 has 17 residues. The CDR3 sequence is CASSLPGQAPYAREQYF.

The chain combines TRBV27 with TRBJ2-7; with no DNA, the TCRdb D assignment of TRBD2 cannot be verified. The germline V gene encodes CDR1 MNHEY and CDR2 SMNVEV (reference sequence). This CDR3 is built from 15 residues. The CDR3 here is CASSPGTIETYEQYF.

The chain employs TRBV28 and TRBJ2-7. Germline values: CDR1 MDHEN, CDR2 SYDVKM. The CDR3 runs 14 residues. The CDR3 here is CASSLIGDTYEQYF.

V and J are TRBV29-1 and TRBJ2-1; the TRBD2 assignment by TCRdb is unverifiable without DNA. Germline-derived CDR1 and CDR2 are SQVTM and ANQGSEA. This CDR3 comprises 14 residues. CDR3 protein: CSVEGTSGDNEQFF.

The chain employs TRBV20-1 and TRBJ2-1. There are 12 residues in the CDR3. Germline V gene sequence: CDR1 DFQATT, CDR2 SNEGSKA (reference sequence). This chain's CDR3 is CSARKGDNEQFF.

The CDR3 here is CASSFRGGSETQYF. V and J are TRBV27 and TRBJ2-5; TCRdb's D gene call, TRBD1, goes unchecked for lack of DNA. Germline V lookup: CDR1 MNHEY, CDR2 SMNVEV (reference sequence). The CDR3 consists of 14 residues.

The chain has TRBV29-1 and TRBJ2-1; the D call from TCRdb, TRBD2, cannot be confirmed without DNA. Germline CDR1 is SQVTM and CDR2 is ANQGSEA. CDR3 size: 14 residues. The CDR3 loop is CSVARTSPYNEQFF.

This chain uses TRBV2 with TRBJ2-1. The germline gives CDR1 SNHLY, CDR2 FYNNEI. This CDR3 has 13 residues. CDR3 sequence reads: CASEGSSYNEQFF.

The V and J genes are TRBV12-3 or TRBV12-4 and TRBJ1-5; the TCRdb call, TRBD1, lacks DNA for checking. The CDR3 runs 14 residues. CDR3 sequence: CASSLTGSQRAQHF.